The clone carrying this TCR beta chain is termed medium-sized. Its antigen remains unidentified. The data derive from a study of molecular identifiers for immune sequencing clone quantification. A CD8+CD4-CCR7+CD45RA+ phenotype served as the sorting definition for naive CD8 T cells. The CDR3 extends over 18 amino acids. In germline, CDR1 is PRHDT, CDR2 FYEKMQ (reference sequence). Between the trimmed V and J ends, which lost 1 base and 0 bases, there was a span of 16 bases. TCRdb called the PCR reads again in MiXCR, with one record for every CDR3 protein. The sample holds more than 9,000 distinct CDR3 sequences; roughly a fifth are singletons and the top ten take around 1.5%. Overall study findings and caveats: Barcode collisions between identical TCR molecules could shrink estimates of highly expanded clone sizes. The study found clones above 20 RNA copies held over 97% of effector molecules and under 1% in naive cells.

This TCR was sampled from a human donor in good health. Some libraries in this study had Jurkat cell RNA spiked in. The specimen sequenced was naive CD8+ T cells from blood, with Jurkat cell RNA spiked in. The subset is: FACS-sorted CD8+CD4-CCR7+CD45RA+ naive T cells. The rearrangement links TRBV13 to TRBJ2-1; the D gene is possibly TRBD2 (6 bases). The CDR3 DNA reads as TGTGCCAGCAGCTTAGTGAGTTCGGGGACTTACTCCTACAATGAGCAGTTCTTC. Its translation: CASSLVSSGTYSYNEQFF. The full variable domain, rest sourced from reference TRBV13 and TRBJ2-1, is AAGVIQSPRHLIKEKRETATLKCYPIPRHDTVYWYQQGPGQDPQFLISFYEKMQSDKGSIPDRFSAQQFSDYHSELNMSSLELGDSALYFCASSLVSSGTYSYNEQFFGPGTRLTVL.